This T cell receptor (beta chain) originates from a study of CD8 T cells in ankylosing spondylitis. General study findings and limits: A TCR beta motif made of several highly homologous variants seemed typical of ankylosing spondylitis blood. Disease-linked clones had a CD8+ phenotype and relatively low frequency in peripheral blood.

Making use of molecular barcodes, quantitative 5'-RACE generated TCR beta libraries. TCRdb ran MiXCR on the 5' RACE reads and lists one entry per CDR3 protein. The table shows under 850,000 distinct CDR3 sequences, with roughly 20% occurring only once. This clonotype has ten or more counts. Antigen unknown. V was shortened by 6 bases and J by 0 bases, with 10 bases between the two germline ends. Germline V gene sequence: CDR1 KGHSH, CDR2 LQKENI. The CDR3 covers 14 residues. The receptor was isolated from a male donor with ankylosing spondylitis. The sequenced sample consisted of blood, either unsorted or a sorted T cell fraction (not recorded which). The V gene is TRBV18, the J gene TRBJ2-3; possible D gene TRBD2, 5 bases. The CDR3 nucleotides read TGTGCCAGCTCGCCCAGAGGGAGCACAGATACGCAGTATTTT. It yields the protein CASSPRGSTDTQYF.